The present T cell receptor (beta chain) was sequenced within a study of cytomegalovirus exposure and HLA in healthy donors. Study-level findings and limits: Rare sequences made up most TCRs, while some public TCRs were found in many donors.

About this clone: Its antigen is unknown.

60 Vbeta and 13 Jbeta primers were used in PCR. TCRdb's table, derived via immunoSEQ multiplex PCR, lists solely in-frame clones and lacks some. The sample carries roughly 160,000 clones, 65% to 85% recorded once. Sequencing was done on a sample of PBMCs. The clonotype comes from a male donor in good health and CMV-seronegative.

The CDR3 region has the DNA TGTGCCAGCAGCCCGCGACTAGAAAGCTCCTACGAGCAGTACTTC. Protein product: CASSPRLESSYEQYF. The chain carries TRBV5-4 and TRBJ2-7; possible D gene TRBD2, 6 bases. The CDR3 has 15 amino acids. The V end was cut by 4 bases, the J end by 0 bases, with 14 bases between. CDR1 is SGHNT, CDR2 YYREEE, per germline (reference sequence).